Described below is a single T cell receptor beta chain sequence and its context. TCRdb keeps only in-frame clones here, not all; method: immunoSEQ multiplex PCR. The data show roughly 150,000 clones, 88% seen once. The sample is drawn from a study of control samples from healthy donors and cancer patients. The specimen sequenced was blood. This TCR came from a man aged 18 to 35 in good health.

Written as DNA, the CDR3 is TGTGCCAGCAGTTCGGGACTAGTAGCCGAGCAGTACTTC. Protein: CASSSGLVAEQYF. This rearrangement joins TRBV27 to TRBJ2-7, with 8 bases aligning to TRBD2. From germline, CDR1 is MNHEY and CDR2 SMNVEV (reference sequence). Unmatched junction bases numbered 5, after V lost 4 bases and J lost 6 bases. The CDR3 extends over 13 amino acids.